Each of the 8 T cell receptor beta chains below was sequenced from the same sample in a study of blood T cell repertoires in COVID-19. TCRdb keeps only in-frame clones here, not all; method: immunoSEQ multiplex PCR. The top ten hold more than 7.5% of the sample, which has fewer than 300,000 clones, approximately 88% seen once. Material for sequencing was peripheral blood. The source of these receptors is a man between 18 and 29 years old with active or convalescent COVID-19.

The V and J genes are TRBV6-5 and TRBJ1-2; TRBD1 is a possible D gene (6 bases). The V end lost 6 bases, the J end lost 4 bases, and 12 bases lay between the germline ends. This CDR3 is 13 amino acids long. Germline CDR1 reads MNHEY; CDR2 reads SVGAGI. Here the CDR3 reads CASRTQGSYGYTF. DNA for the CDR3: TGTGCCAGCAGAACGCAGGGGTCCTATGGCTACACCTTC.

This clone appeared once. The chain has TRBV7-9 and TRBJ1-1; 8 nucleotides agree with TRBD1. The CDR3 covers 14 residues. With V trimmed by 2 bases and J by 5 bases, 4 bases remained unmatched. CDR1 SEHNR and CDR2 FQNEAQ come from the germline V gene (reference sequence). CDR3 sequence: CASSLFDRGTEAFF. CDR3 DNA sequence: TGTGCCAGCAGCTTATTCGACAGGGGAACTGAAGCTTTCTTT.

The chain has TRBV7-2 and TRBJ1-2, with D hard to call. CDR3 size: 12 residues. Germline CDR1 SGHTA, CDR2 FQGNSA. Trimming pared 4 bases from V and 4 bases from J, leaving 7 bases between. The DNA of the CDR3 is TGTGCCAGCAGCTCCCAGGCCTATGGCTACACCTTC. Translating it yields CASSSQAYGYTF.

V gene TRBV25-1 combines with J gene TRBJ2-2; 7 nucleotides align to TRBD1. V shed 4 bases and J 4 bases; nucleotides not matched to a gene: 3. This CDR3 contains 14 residues. Germline CDR1 is MGHDK and CDR2 is SYGVNS. CDR3 bases: TGTGCCAGCAGTGCCAGGGGGAGCACCGGGGAGCTGTTTTTT. Its translation is CASSARGSTGELFF.

The chain is built from TRBV3-1 (or the pseudogene TRBV3-2) and TRBJ1-1; D unclear. Deletions cut 3 bases from V and 10 bases from J, with 27 bases between. This CDR3 is 17 amino acids long. Germline CDR1 is LGHDT and CDR2 is YNNKEL (reference sequence). The CDR3 sequence: CASSQSVQWLGGLGAFF. In nucleotides, the CDR3 is TGTGCCAGCAGCCAGTCCGTTCAGTGGCTCGGTGGTCTAGGAGCTTTCTTT.

The chain uses TRBV6-2 or TRBV6-3 and TRBJ2-7, with a tentative D call TRBD2 (6 bases). The germline CDR1 and CDR2 sequences are MNHEY and SVGEGT. The CDR3 length is 15 residues. The ends were cut back, 2 bases at V and 5 bases at J, with 16 bases in the middle. Here the CDR3 DNA reads TGTGCCAGCAGTTACAGGCGGGGCCACTATAACGAGCAGTACTTC. This codes for CASSYRRGHYNEQYF.

The chain combines TRBV9 with TRBJ2-5; 10 bases match TRBD2. With 0 bases clipped from V and 1 base from J, the junction kept 12 bases outside the gene matches. CDR3 size: 19 residues. Germline values: CDR1 SGDLS, CDR2 YYNGEE. The CDR3 coding sequence is TGTGCCAGCAGCGTAGAGGAAGTAGCGGGGGGTACTCTCCAAGAGACCCAGTACTTC. Amino acids: CASSVEEVAGGTLQETQYF.

This rearrangement joins TRBV4-3 to TRBJ1-2, with D unclear. CDR3 length equals 15 residues. Germline loops: CDR1 LGHNA, CDR2 YSLEER. With 6 bases removed from V and 7 bases from J, the gap between germline ends came to 21 bases. The CDR3 is CASSPTGGGRAGYTF. The CDR3 DNA reads as TGCGCCAGCAGTCCTACCGGAGGAGGTCGGGCTGGCTACACCTTC.